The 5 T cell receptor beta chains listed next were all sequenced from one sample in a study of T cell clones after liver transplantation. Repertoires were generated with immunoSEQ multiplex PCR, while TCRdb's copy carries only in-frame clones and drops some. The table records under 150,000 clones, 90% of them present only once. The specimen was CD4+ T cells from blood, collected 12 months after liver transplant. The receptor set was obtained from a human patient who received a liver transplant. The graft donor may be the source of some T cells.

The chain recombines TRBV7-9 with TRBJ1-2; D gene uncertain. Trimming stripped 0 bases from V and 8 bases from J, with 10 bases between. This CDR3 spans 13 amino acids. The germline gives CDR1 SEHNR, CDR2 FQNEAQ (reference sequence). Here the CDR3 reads CASSLAGPRGYTF. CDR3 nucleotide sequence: TGTGCCAGCAGCTTAGCGGGCCCGCGGGGCTACACCTTC.

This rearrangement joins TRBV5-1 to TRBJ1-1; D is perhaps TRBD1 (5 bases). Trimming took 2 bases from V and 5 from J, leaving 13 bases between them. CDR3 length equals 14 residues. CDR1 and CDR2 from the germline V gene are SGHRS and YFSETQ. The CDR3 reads CASSLSGKGTEAFF. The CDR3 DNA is TGCGCCAGCAGCTTATCGGGGAAGGGGACTGAAGCTTTCTTT.

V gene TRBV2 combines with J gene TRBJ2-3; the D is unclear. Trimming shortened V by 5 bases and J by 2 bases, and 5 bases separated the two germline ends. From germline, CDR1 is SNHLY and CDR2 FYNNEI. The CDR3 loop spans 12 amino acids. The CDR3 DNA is TGTGCCAGCAGTCTACTCACAGATACGCAGTATTTT. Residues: CASSLLTDTQYF.

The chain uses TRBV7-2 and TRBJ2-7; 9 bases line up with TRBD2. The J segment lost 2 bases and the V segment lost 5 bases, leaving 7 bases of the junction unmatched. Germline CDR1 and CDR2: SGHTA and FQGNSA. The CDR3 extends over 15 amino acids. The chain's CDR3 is CASSPSGRSPYEQYF. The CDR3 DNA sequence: TGTGCCAGCAGCCCCAGCGGGAGGTCACCCTACGAGCAGTACTTC. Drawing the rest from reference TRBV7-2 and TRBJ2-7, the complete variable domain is GAGVSQSPSNKVTEKGKDVELRCDPISGHTALYWYRQSLGQGLEFLIYFQGNSAPDKSGLPSDRFSAERTGGSVSTLTIQRTQQEDSAVYLCASSPSGRSPYEQYFGPGTRLTVT.

CDR3 region: CASGLGTEAFF. For the CDR3, the DNA is TGTGCCAGCGGATTGGGCACTGAAGCTTTCTTT. The chain is built from TRBV11-3 and TRBJ1-1; D unresolved. Per germline, CDR1 SGHNT and CDR2 YENEEA. The length of the CDR3 is 11 residues. V lost 8 bases and J lost 4, with 8 bases in between.